This is a list of T cell receptor beta chains from one sample in a study of cytomegalovirus exposure and HLA in healthy donors. Only in-frame clones appear in the TCRdb table, and some are missing; sequencing was by immunoSEQ multiplex PCR. Recorded for this sample: tens of thousands of clones. Sequences were obtained from PBMCs. These TCRs come from a woman aged 40-49 years in good health and CMV-seropositive. The CDR3 runs from the conserved cysteine through the conserved F or W. Fields, in order: CDR3 length, D gene, J gene, V gene, CDR3 DNA, CDR3 protein. A D gene is named only where the DNA matches it firmly.

17 - TRBJ2-6 TRBV5-1 TGCGCCAGCAGCCCTCCCGGCGGAACCTCTGGGGCCAACGTCCTGACTTTC CASSPPGGTSGANVLTF
14 - TRBJ2-3 TRBV25-1 TGTGCCAGCAGTGACCAAACGGGTGCAGATACGCAGTATTTT CASSDQTGADTQYF
15 TRBD1 TRBJ1-5 TRBV19 TGTGCCAGTATTGACAGGGGTGGTAGCAATCAGCCCCAGCATTTT CASIDRGGSNQPQHF
18 TRBD2 TRBJ2-7 TRBV5-1 TGCGCCAGCAGCTTGGGGGGGACTAGCGGGACTACTGCCTACGAGCAGTACTTC CASSLGGTSGTTAYEQYF
14 TRBD1 TRBJ2-7 TRBV19 TGTGCCAGTAGTGAGACAGGGGTCTCCTACGAGCAGTACTTC CASSETGVSYEQYF
14 TRBD1 TRBJ2-7 TRBV27 TGTGCCAGCAGTTTCTGGGACAGGGGGCTTGAGCAGTACTTC CASSFWDRGLEQYF
17 - TRBJ1-4 TRBV4-2 TGTGCCAGCAGCCAAGAGCGGGGTGGAGAAACTAATGAAAAACTGTTTTTT CASSQERGGETNEKLFF
14 TRBD1 TRBJ2-7 TRBV5-4 TGTGCCAGCAGCTTTAGGGGGCCAAGCTACGAGCAGTACTTC CASSFRGPSYEQYF
15 - TRBJ1-1 TRBV9 TGTGCCAGCAGCGTAGGGGCCAGAGAGAACACTGAAGCTTTCTTT CASSVGARENTEAFF
16 TRBD2 TRBJ2-5 TRBV27 TGTGCCAGCAGTTTATCAGGGGCTGGGGGAGGGGAGACCCAGTACTTC CASSLSGAGGGETQYF
14 - TRBJ1-2 TRBV30 TGTGCCGTCCGCCGAGGCAGAGGCTTTGGTGGCTACACCTTC CAVRRGRGFGGYTF
15 - TRBJ2-1 TRBV7-7 TGTGCCAGCAGTGTCAGCGAGCACTCCTACAATGAGCAGTTCTTC CASSVSEHSYNEQFF
11 - TRBJ2-7 TRBV5-6 TGTGCCAGCAGCCTTGCCTACGAGCAGTACTTC CASSLAYEQYF
15 - TRBJ1-2 TRBV6-1 TGTGCCAGTATCTTAAACAGGGCTTTGAACTATGGCTACACCTTC CASILNRALNYGYTF
13 - TRBJ2-1 TRBV30 TGTGCCTGGAGTGTTAGTGGAGAAAATGAGCAGTTCTTC CAWSVSGENEQFF
17 TRBD2 TRBJ2-2 TRBV27 TGTGCCAGCAGTAAACTAGCGGGAGGGTGGGACACCGGGGAGCTGTTTTTT CASSKLAGGWDTGELFF
17 - TRBJ1-5 TRBV7-2 TGTGCCAGCAGCTTCCTAGAGAGCAGGGGTAGCAATCAGCCCCAGCATTTT CASSFLESRGSNQPQHF
14 TRBD1 TRBJ1-2 TRBV4-1 TGCGCCAGCAGCGCACCGGGACAGCGATATGGCTACACCTTC CASSAPGQRYGYTF
14 TRBD2 TRBJ2-1 TRBV5-1 TGCGCCAGCCGTCTGGGACTAGCGGGAGATGAGCAGTTCTTC CASRLGLAGDEQFF
17 - TRBJ2-3 TRBV5-4 TGTGCCAGCAGCGTTACCTCAGGGGCCTCTAGCACAGATACGCAGTATTTT CASSVTSGASSTDTQYF
15 - TRBJ2-1 TRBV2 TGTGCCAGCAGTCCTTTCTCCCCCCCTGACAATGAGCAGTTCTTC CASSPFSPPDNEQFF
15 - TRBJ2-7 TRBV15 TGTGCCACCAGCAGAGATAAGGGGGACTCCTACGAGCAGTACTTC CATSRDKGDSYEQYF
13 - TRBJ2-2 TRBV4-1 TGCGCCAGCAGCCATCAGGGTATCGGGGAGCTGTTTTTT CASSHQGIGELFF
14 - TRBJ1-5 TRBV2 TGTGCCAGTTCAAGGTTTGGGGGGGACCAGCCCCAGCATTTT CASSRFGGDQPQHF
16 TRBD2 TRBJ2-5 TRBV7-7 TGTGCCAGCAGCGCCCGGCCGGGACTAGCGGAAGAGACCCAGTACTTC CASSARPGLAEETQYF
17 - TRBJ2-3 TRBV19 TGTGCCAGTAGTATAGGAGGAGCGGAAGCGAGCACAGATACGCAGTATTTT CASSIGGAEASTDTQYF
15 - TRBJ2-3 TRBV14 TGTGCCAGCAGCCAAGCCTCCGGAGTGTGGGATACGCAGTATTTT CASSQASGVWDTQYF
16 TRBD2 TRBJ2-7 TRBV5-1 TGCGCCAGCAGCCCCGAGGGACTAGCGGGAGAGCACGAGCAGTACTTC CASSPEGLAGEHEQYF
14 - TRBJ2-5 TRBV5-4 TGTGCCAGCAGCTTGGGTGTCAGCCAAGAGACCCAGTACTTC CASSLGVSQETQYF
19 TRBD1 TRBJ2-4 TRBV6-1 TGTGCCAGCAGTGAAGGCTCGGGGACAGGGGGCATCTCCAAAAACATTCAGTACTTC CASSEGSGTGGISKNIQYF
14 - TRBJ2-2 TRBV7-9 TGTGCCAGCAGCTTACGAGCAGGCACCGGGGAGCTGTTTTTT CASSLRAGTGELFF
13 - TRBJ1-2 TRBV19 TGTGCCACTTCGGGGTGGGAAGCGTGGGGCTACACCTTC CATSGWEAWGYTF
17 - TRBJ2-2 TRBV6-1 TGTGCCAGCAGTGGAACGGGGGTGAGGGATGGCACCGGGGAGCTGTTTTTT CASSGTGVRDGTGELFF
12 - TRBJ2-1 TRBV28 TGTGCCAGCAGTCCCGCGGTAAATGAGCAGTTCTTC CASSPAVNEQFF
16 - TRBJ2-7 TRBV11-2 TGTGCCAGCAGCTTAACGCACGGACACAACTCCTACGAGCAGTACTTC CASSLTHGHNSYEQYF
14 - TRBJ2-3 TRBV5-4 TGTGCCAGCAGCTCCCCGACTAACACAGATACGCAGTATTTT CASSSPTNTDTQYF
16 TRBD2 TRBJ2-1 TRBV18 TGTGCCAGCGTTGGGACTAGCGGGAGCCTATACAATGAGCAGTTCTTC CASVGTSGSLYNEQFF
14 TRBD2 TRBJ2-2 TRBV4-1 TGCGCCAGCAGCCGTCGGGGGGTGACCGGGGAGCTGTTTTTT CASSRRGVTGELFF
13 TRBD1 TRBJ2-2 TRBV27 TGTGCCAGCAGAGGGGGCGACACCGGGGAGCTGTTTTTT CASRGGDTGELFF
17 - TRBJ1-4 TRBV18 TGTGCCAGCTCACCTGTTCAATATCAGGGCCTTGGGGAAAAACTGTTTTTT CASSPVQYQGLGEKLFF
20 TRBD2 TRBJ2-2 TRBV10-3 TGTGCCATCAGTGAATTGTTAGCGGGAGGTGGGGCCGAGGTTGCCGGGGAGCTGTTTTTT CAISELLAGGGAEVAGELFF
12 - TRBJ1-1 TRBV5-6 TGTGCCAGCAGCCACACGAACACTGAAGCTTTCTTT CASSHTNTEAFF
15 - TRBJ2-1 TRBV29-1 TGCAGCGTTCAACGACAGTCGAGCTCCTACAATGAGCAGTTCTTC CSVQRQSSSYNEQFF
15 TRBD1 TRBJ2-7 TRBV5-1 TGCGCCAGCAGCTTGGGCCCGGGACAGCCCTACGAGCAGTACTTC CASSLGPGQPYEQYF
13 - TRBJ1-1 TRBV19 TGTGCCAGTAGTATATCGGGTAACACTGAAGCTTTCTTT CASSISGNTEAFF
16 - TRBJ1-2 TRBV19 TGTGCCAGTAGGAGTGGGGCCGTAGTGGCTAACTATGGCTACACCTTC CASRSGAVVANYGYTF
13 - TRBJ1-1 TRBV30 TGTGCCTGGAGTGAGCATGGGAACACTGAAGCTTTCTTT CAWSEHGNTEAFF
16 TRBD2 TRBJ2-3 TRBV5-1 TGCGCCAGCAGCTTCCCCAGCGGGGTTAGCACAGATACGCAGTATTTT CASSFPSGVSTDTQYF
15 TRBD1 TRBJ2-5 TRBV7-9 TGTGCCAGCAGCCGGACAGGGGGCTACCAAGAGACCCAGTACTTC CASSRTGGYQETQYF
15 TRBD1 TRBJ2-1 TRBV19 TGTGCCAGCAGTGGACAGGTGAGGCCCTACAATGAGCAGTTCTTC CASSGQVRPYNEQFF
16 - TRBJ2-1 TRBV30 TGTGCCTGGAGTGTCTCAGGGCGGGGTGACTACAATGAGCAGTTCTTC CAWSVSGRGDYNEQFF
15 - TRBJ2-7 TRBV29-1 TGCAGCGTTGAAGATGGGGCCGGACAGACCTACGAGCAGTACTTC CSVEDGAGQTYEQYF
16 - TRBJ2-5 TRBV30 TGTGCCTGGAGTGTACCCTGGACTGGTTGGGGAAAGACCCAGTACTTC CAWSVPWTGWGKTQYF
15 TRBD2 TRBJ2-2 TRBV13 TGTGCCAGCAGCTTGGGGGAGGGCCGAACCGGGGAGCTGTTTTTT CASSLGEGRTGELFF
16 TRBD2 TRBJ2-7 TRBV7-9 TGTGCCAGCAGCCCCGGGATGGGACTAGCGGGATACGAGCAGTACTTC CASSPGMGLAGYEQYF
15 - TRBJ1-1 TRBV7-6 TGTGCCAGCAGCTTAGGAGGTCCCATGAACACTGAAGCTTTCTTT CASSLGGPMNTEAFF
15 - TRBJ2-7 TRBV5-1 TGCGCCAGCAGCTTGGAGGAGGGTATCGTATTCGAGCAGTACTTC CASSLEEGIVFEQYF
15 - TRBJ2-5 TRBV6-7 TGTGCCAGCAGTAAACGGGACTCAGACCAAGAGACCCAGTACTTC CASSKRDSDQETQYF
13 - TRBJ1-4 TRBV9 TGTGCCAGCAGCGTAGCAGGGAATGAAAAACTGTTTTTT CASSVAGNEKLFF
15 - TRBJ2-5 TRBV5-6 TGTGCCAGCAGCCAATTGGAGGCGGGATTTGAGACCCAGTACTTC CASSQLEAGFETQYF